One sample yielded the 7 T cell receptor beta chains listed below, sequenced in a study of molecular identifiers for immune sequencing clone quantification (dated by TCRdb to 2017 to 2018). The library was obtained by PCR. The instrument given in TCRdb is NextSeq 500. TCRdb reworked the public reads: Q25 trimming with fastp, MiXCR clone assembly, productive beta chains retained. For every CDR3 protein sequence, its rows merge into one entry that carries the most common genes and DNA. The sample records approximately 90,000 distinct CDR3 sequences, more than 20% of which are singletons. About 0.99% of the sample belongs to the ten largest clones. The sample consisted of naive CD8+ T cells from blood, with Jurkat cell RNA spiked in. Reading the label with the study, this specimen's cell subset or site is: FACS-sorted CD8+CD4-CCR7+CD45RA+ naive T cells. Every receptor here comes from a human donor in good health. Some libraries in this study had Jurkat cell RNA spiked in.

At least ten counts were recorded for this clonotype. The rearrangement links TRBV11-2 to TRBJ2-1; D remains ambiguous. CDR1 and CDR2 from the germline V gene are SGHAT and FQNNGV. The CDR3 is 13 amino acids. V was trimmed by 3 bases and J by 8 bases, leaving 11 bases between them. CDR3 sequence (DNA): TGTGCCAGCAGCTTGCATTTGAGAGATGAGCAGTTCTTC. Its translation is CASSLHLRDEQFF.

This clonotype has just a few counts. This chain links TRBV12-3 or TRBV12-4 with TRBJ2-7; D is ambiguous. Trimming took 3 bases from V and 7 from J, leaving 10 bases between them. This CDR3 is built from 12 residues. The CDR3 spells CASSLGTREQYF. CDR3 nucleotides: TGTGCCAGCAGTTTGGGTACGAGGGAGCAGTACTTC.

On this clonotype: Given a much more abundant clone one base away, this may be a read error. This sequence joins TRBV3-1 and TRBJ1-1; 9 bases are a match to TRBD1. Looked up from germline, CDR1 is LGHDT and CDR2 is YNNKEL (reference sequence). This CDR3 spans 14 amino acids. In nucleotides, the CDR3 is TGTGCCAGCAGCCAGGAGGGACAGGGAGTAGAAGCTCTCTTT. Its translation is CASSQEGQGVEALF.

V and J are TRBV6-2 or TRBV6-3 and TRBJ1-1; D call uncertain. The CDR3 totals 13 residues. CDR1 is MNHEY, CDR2 SVGEGT, per germline. Trimming left V 3 bases short and J 5 bases short, with 10 bases between. CDR3 region: CASSYGYNTEAFF. The CDR3, as DNA: TGTGCCAGCAGTTATGGTTATAATACTGAAGCTTTCTTT.

The V call is TRBV27, the J call TRBJ2-3; D may correspond to TRBD1 or TRBD2 (5 bases each). The length of the CDR3 is 16 residues. The ends were cut back, 8 bases at V and 4 bases at J, with 22 bases in the middle. Germline-derived CDR1 and CDR2 are MNHEY and SMNVEV (reference sequence). CDR3 nucleotide sequence: TGTGCCAGCGGATTCGGAGCGGTTTCGGGGCCAGATACGCAGTATTTT. Its translation: CASGFGAVSGPDTQYF.

At least ten counts were recorded for this clonotype. This rearrangement joins TRBV12-5 to TRBJ2-3; no clear D. Germline V gene sequence: CDR1 LGHNT, CDR2 FRNRAP. CDR3 length equals 13 residues. Trimming shortened V by 6 bases and J by 0 bases, and 7 bases separated the two germline ends. This CDR3 is CASGLDSTDTQYF. CDR3 coding DNA: TGTGCTAGTGGCCTAGACAGCACAGATACGCAGTATTTT. Full variable domain (outside the CDR3, taken from reference TRBV12-5 and TRBJ2-3): DARVTQTPRHKVTEMGQEVTMRCQPILGHNTVFWYRQTMMQGLELLAYFRNRAPLDDSGMPKDRFSAEMPDATLATLKIQPSEPRDSAVYFCASGLDSTDTQYFGPGTRLTVL.

This clonotype was seen ten or more times. The rearrangement links TRBV6-2 or TRBV6-3 to TRBJ1-1; D not resolved. Trimming stripped 2 bases from V and 5 bases from J, with 18 bases between. The CDR3 is made up of 16 amino acids. Germline CDR1 and CDR2: MNHEY and SVGEGT. The CDR3 sequence: CASSYPADGLGTEAFF. The CDR3 DNA is TGTGCCAGCAGTTACCCGGCAGACGGCCTGGGGACTGAAGCTTTCTTT.